What follows are 6 T cell receptor beta chains derived from one specimen sequenced in a study of blood T cell repertoires in COVID-19. Some clones are missing from TCRdb's copy, which holds only in-frame ones; the method was immunoSEQ multiplex PCR. The sample lists around 310,000 clones; around nine tenths were seen once. Sequenced material: peripheral blood. The receptor source for this set is a woman aged 45-65 years with active or convalescent COVID-19.

V is TRBV21-1 and J is TRBJ1-3. TRBV21-1 is marked as a pseudogene. The CDR3 is 15 amino acids. The CDR3 spells CASNTGSEAGNTIYF. In DNA, the CDR3 is TGTGCCAGCAACACCGGGTCCGAGGCTGGAAACACCATATATTTT.

The chain has TRBV5-4 and TRBJ1-6; 9 nucleotides agree with TRBD1. Looked up from germline, CDR1 is SGHNT and CDR2 is YYREEE (reference sequence). The CDR3 runs to 14 residues. V lost 4 bases and J lost 10; bases outside the gene matches: 6. CDR3 DNA: TGTGCCAGCAGCCGAGACAGGGGGAACTCACCCCTCCACTTT. Amino acid sequence: CASSRDRGNSPLHF.

The chain links TRBV12-5 to TRBJ2-2; 7 bases are a match to TRBD1. Germline CDR1 and CDR2: LGHNT and FRNRAP. With 7 bases clipped from V and 0 bases from J, the junction kept 5 bases outside the gene matches. The CDR3 totals 15 residues. The CDR3 protein is CASAPGTANTGELFF. CDR3 nucleotide sequence: TGTGCTAGTGCCCCCGGGACAGCGAACACCGGGGAGCTGTTTTTT.

This rearrangement joins TRBV6-5 to TRBJ1-2; TRBD1 matches at 9 bases. Germline V CDR1 and CDR2: MNHEY, SVGAGI. The CDR3 length is 14 residues. The V gene end was trimmed by 7 bases and the J gene end by 1 base; junction bases not matched to a gene: 4. In nucleotides, the CDR3 is TGTGCCAGCACCCGACAGGGGGGTAACTATGGCTACACCTTC. Translation: CASTRQGGNYGYTF.

The chain carries TRBV28 and TRBJ2-1, with D hard to call. Trimming removed 2 bases from V and 4 bases from J, with 3 bases in between. The germline V gene has CDR1 MDHEN and CDR2 SYDVKM. The length of the CDR3 is 12 residues. The CDR3 reads CASSLPYNEQFF. The DNA of the CDR3 is TGTGCCAGCAGTTTACCTTACAATGAGCAGTTCTTC. Together with reference TRBV28 and TRBJ2-1, the CDR3 gives the full variable domain: DVKVTQSSRYLVKRTGEKVFLECVQDMDHENMFWYRQDPGLGLRLIYFSYDVKMKEKGDIPEGYSVSREKKERFSLILESASTNQTSMYLCASSLPYNEQFFGPGTRLTVL.

This chain links TRBV7-3 with TRBJ1-1; D is unclear. Germline-derived CDR1 and CDR2 are SGHTA and FQGTGA. There are 13 residues in the CDR3. The V and J ends lost 0 bases and 2 bases respectively, with 4 bases between them. The CDR3 here is CASSLTLNTEAFF. CDR3 in DNA: TGTGCCAGCAGCTTAACACTTAACACTGAAGCTTTCTTT. The variable domain in full, with the rest retrieved from reference TRBV7-3 and TRBJ1-1, is GAGVSQTPSNKVTEKGKYVELRCDPISGHTALYWYRQSLGQGPEFLIYFQGTGAADDSGLPNDRFFAVRPEGSVSTLKIQRTERGDSAVYLCASSLTLNTEAFFGQGTRLTVV.